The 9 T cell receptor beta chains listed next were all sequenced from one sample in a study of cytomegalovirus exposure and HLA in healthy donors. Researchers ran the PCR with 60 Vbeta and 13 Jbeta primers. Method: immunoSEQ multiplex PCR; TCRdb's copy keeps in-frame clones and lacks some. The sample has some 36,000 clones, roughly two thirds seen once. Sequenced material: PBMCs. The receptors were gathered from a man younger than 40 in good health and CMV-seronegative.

CDR3 protein: CASSVGQSTYEQYF. CDR3 coding DNA: TGTGCCAGCAGCGTCGGACAGTCCACCTACGAGCAGTACTTC. The rearrangement uses TRBV9 and TRBJ2-7, with a weak D call TRBD1 (6 bases). This CDR3 region has 14 residues. V was shortened by 2 bases and J by 2 bases, with 11 bases between the two germline ends. Germline V gene sequence: CDR1 SGDLS, CDR2 YYNGEE.

The CDR3 loop is CASSSQGITEAFF. CDR3 sequence (DNA): TGTGCCAGCAGTTCCCAGGGGATCACTGAAGCTTTCTTT. The chain carries TRBV6-1 and TRBJ1-1, with D perhaps matching TRBD1 (6 bases). The V and J ends lost 5 bases and 4 bases respectively, with 11 bases between them. CDR3 size: 13 residues. Germline loops: CDR1 MNHNS, CDR2 SASEGT.

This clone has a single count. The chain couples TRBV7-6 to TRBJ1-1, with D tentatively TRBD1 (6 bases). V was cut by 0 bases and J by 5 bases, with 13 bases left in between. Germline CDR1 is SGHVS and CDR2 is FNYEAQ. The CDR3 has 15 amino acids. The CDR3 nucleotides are TGTGCCAGCAGCTTAGCTGAGGGGGTAAAGACTGAAGCTTTCTTT. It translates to CASSLAEGVKTEAFF.

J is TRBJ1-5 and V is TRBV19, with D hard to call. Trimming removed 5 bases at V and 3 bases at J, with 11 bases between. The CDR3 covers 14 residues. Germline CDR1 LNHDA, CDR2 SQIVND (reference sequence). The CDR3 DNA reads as TGTGCCAGTAGTTTCCGGGAAAACAATCAGCCCCAGCATTTT. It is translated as CASSFRENNQPQHF.

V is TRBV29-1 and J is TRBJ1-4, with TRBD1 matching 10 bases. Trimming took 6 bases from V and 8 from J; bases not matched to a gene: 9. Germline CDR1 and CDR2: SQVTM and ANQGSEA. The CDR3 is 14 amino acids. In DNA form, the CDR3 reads TGCAGCGTAACCCGGGACAGGGGACGCGAAAAACTGTTTTTT. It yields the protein CSVTRDRGREKLFF.

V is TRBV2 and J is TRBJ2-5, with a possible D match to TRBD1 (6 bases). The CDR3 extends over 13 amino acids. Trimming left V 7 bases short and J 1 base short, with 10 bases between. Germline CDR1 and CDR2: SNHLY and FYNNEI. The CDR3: CASIQGFQETQYF. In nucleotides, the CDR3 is TGTGCCAGCATACAGGGATTCCAAGAGACCCAGTACTTC.

The CDR3 bases are TGTGCCAGCAGCTTAAACAGGGGTTCCTACGAGCAGTACTTC. It codes for CASSLNRGSYEQYF. The rearrangement joins TRBV7-2 to TRBJ2-7, with 7 bases fitting TRBD1. Trimming at V came to 2 bases and at J to 1 base, leaving 2 bases not matched to a gene. The CDR3 sequence is 14 residues long. Germline CDR1 reads SGHTA; CDR2 reads FQGNSA.

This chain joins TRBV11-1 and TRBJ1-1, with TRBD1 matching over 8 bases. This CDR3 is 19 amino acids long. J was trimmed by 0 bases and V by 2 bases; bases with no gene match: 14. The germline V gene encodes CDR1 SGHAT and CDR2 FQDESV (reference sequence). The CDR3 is CASSLPRDRKAPMNTEAFF. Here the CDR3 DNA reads TGTGCCAGCAGCTTACCCCGGGACAGGAAGGCTCCCATGAACACTGAAGCTTTCTTT.

The CDR3 is CASIPRGSFYNEQFF. The CDR3 nucleotides are TGTGCCAGCATCCCCCGGGGGTCCTTCTACAATGAGCAGTTCTTC. The gene calls are TRBV7-2 and TRBJ2-1, with a weak D call TRBD2 (6 bases). This CDR3 has 15 amino acids. The germline V gene encodes CDR1 SGHTA and CDR2 FQGNSA. The germline V and J ends were trimmed by 7 bases and 3 bases, with 16 bases remaining between them.